These 20 T cell receptor beta chains were all obtained from the same sample, sequenced in a study of blood T cells in healthy people across ages. A second PCR of 7 to 11 cycles used a sample-barcoded 5' primer and a J-beta primer mix. TCRdb re-derived calls from the 5' RACE reads in MiXCR, one entry per CDR3 protein. The sample lists approximately 800,000 distinct CDR3 sequences; around 68% were seen once. Sequences were obtained from blood. The receptors were gathered from a man younger than 40 in good health.

With regard to this clonotype: Because it lacks the conserved phenylalanine or tryptophan at the end, this CDR3 is likely a read error. This rearrangement joins TRBV10-3 to TRBJ2-5; 8 bases match TRBD1. CDR1 is ENHRY and CDR2 is SYGVKD in the germline V gene. CDR3 length: 15 residues. This chain's CDR3 is CAISDWTGSSETQYV. The CDR3 DNA reads as TGCGCCATCAGTGATTGGACAGGGTCGTCCGAGACCCAGTACGTC.

The J gene is TRBJ2-7, the V gene TRBV6-2 or TRBV6-3; D call uncertain. Germline CDR1 is MNHEY and CDR2 is SVGEGT. CDR3 length: 12 amino acids. V shed 5 bases and J shed 3 bases, with 8 bases lying between them. This CDR3 is CASSRGNYEQYF. CDR3 in DNA: TGTGCCAGCAGTAGAGGAAACTACGAGCAGTACTTC.

This clonotype has only a few counts. The CDR3 loop is CSAREAGTGRGEQYF. The CDR3 nucleotides are TGCAGTGCTAGAGAGGCTGGGACAGGGAGGGGCGAGCAGTACTTC. The rearrangement links TRBV20-1 to TRBJ2-7; 9 bases agree with TRBD1. Germline V lookup: CDR1 DFQATT, CDR2 SNEGSKA (reference sequence). The CDR3 extends over 15 amino acids. V shed 0 bases, J shed 6 bases, and the junction held 9 bases outside the gene matches.

For this clonotype: Germline is not matched at one junction end, which may reflect a read error. This chain links TRBV25-1 with TRBJ2-1; the match to TRBD1 covers 7 bases. CDR1 is MGHDK, CDR2 SYGVNS, per germline. The CDR3 is 15 residues long. The CDR3 nucleotides read TGTGTCAGCAGTGGGGGACAGAGCTCCTACAATGAGCAGTTCTTC. Its translation: CVSSGGQSSYNEQFF. Filled out from reference TRBV25-1 and TRBJ2-1, the complete variable domain reads EADIYQTPRYLVIGTGKKITLECSQTMGHDKMYWYQQDPGMELHLIHYSYGVNSTEKGDLSSESTVSRIRTEHFPLTLESARPSHTSQYLCVSSGGQSSYNEQFFGPGTRLTVL.

The chain has TRBV7-9 and TRBJ2-4; D not resolved. The end of the DNA fits TRBJ2-7 better, so the J call may be wrong. Germline assignment: CDR1 SEHNR and CDR2 FQNEAQ (reference sequence). The CDR3 has 12 residues. The CDR3 is CASSFAGCEQYF. The DNA of the CDR3 is TGTGCCAGCAGCTTCGCTGGCTGCGAGCAGTACTTC.

This clonotype was seen more than once but under ten times. This chain connects TRBV27 to TRBJ2-3, with 9 positions matching TRBD2. Germline V gene lookup returns CDR1 MNHEY and CDR2 SMNVEV (reference sequence). The CDR3 sequence is 15 residues long. J gave up 6 bases and V 0 bases, and 4 bases lay outside the gene matches. CDR3 in DNA: TGTGCCAGCAGTTTATCGGTTAGCGGGGGTGATACGCAGTATTTT. It codes for CASSLSVSGGDTQYF.

The chain employs TRBV6-4 and TRBJ2-7; D gene ambiguous. V lost 2 bases, J lost 0 bases, and 5 bases lay in between. CDR3 length equals 13 residues. Germline V gives CDR1 MRHNA, CDR2 SNTAGT. The DNA of the CDR3 is TGTGCCAGCAGTGACCTTAGCTCCTACGAGCAGTACTTC. Protein: CASSDLSSYEQYF.

V and J are TRBV6-2 or TRBV6-3 and TRBJ1-2, with no clear D. The CDR3 covers 13 residues. From germline, CDR1 is MNHEY and CDR2 SVGEGT. The V gene lost 6 bases and the J gene lost 6 bases, with 14 bases spanning the gap. CDR3 nucleotides: TGTGCCAGCAGAGGCACCACAAGAAATGGCTACACCTTC. Translation gives CASRGTTRNGYTF.

The chain couples TRBV4-3 to TRBJ2-7, with TRBD2 identical over 7 bases. The J segment lost 2 bases and the V segment lost 0 bases, leaving 4 bases of the junction unmatched. CDR1 is LGHNA and CDR2 is YSLEER in the germline V gene. The length of the CDR3 is 15 residues. The CDR3 sequence: CASSQDRGRAYEQYF. In DNA, the CDR3 is TGCGCCAGCAGCCAAGATCGAGGGAGGGCCTACGAGCAGTACTTC.

The rearrangement links TRBV15 to TRBJ1-4; a weak D match, TRBD1 (6 bases). V was shortened by 0 bases and J by 4 bases, with 9 bases between the two germline ends. Germline lookup yields CDR1 LNHNV and CDR2 YYDKDF (reference sequence). This CDR3 region has 15 residues. CDR3 nucleotide sequence: TGTGCCACCAGCAGAGAAAGAGGGGGTAATGAAAAACTGTTTTTT. Its translation is CATSRERGGNEKLFF.

The chain couples TRBV5-1 to TRBJ2-5; D tentatively fits TRBD1 or TRBD2 (5 bases each). In germline, CDR1 is SGHRS, CDR2 YFSETQ. This CDR3 is built from 15 residues. Trimming removed 4 bases at V and 3 bases at J, with 16 bases between. The CDR3 region is CASSDSRDVKETQYF. The CDR3 DNA reads TGCGCCAGCAGCGACTCCCGGGACGTTAAAGAGACCCAGTACTTC.

This sequence joins TRBV7-2 and TRBJ2-7; the D is unclear. The last part of the DNA fits TRBJ2-5 better; the J call may be wrong. CDR1 is SGHTA, CDR2 FQGNSA, per germline. The CDR3 is 14 amino acids. CDR3 in DNA: TGTGCCAGCAGCTTAGAACACCATGCGGAGACCCAGTACTTC. This encodes CASSLEHHAETQYF.

The sample holds a few counts of this clonotype. The V gene is TRBV12-3 or TRBV12-4, the J gene TRBJ2-5, with 12 positions matching TRBD1. TRBJ2-7 matches the DNA end more closely, so the J call is doubtful. This CDR3 contains 15 residues. CDR3: CASRPTGTGGHEQYF. The CDR3 coding sequence is TGTGCCAGCAGGCCAACCGGGACAGGGGGCCACGAGCAGTACTTC.

V is TRBV28 and J is TRBJ2-5; 7 nucleotides align to TRBD2. Germline V CDR1 and CDR2: MDHEN, SYDVKM. The CDR3 is made up of 15 amino acids. V lost 3 bases to trimming and J lost 5 bases; unmatched junction nucleotides: 9. CDR3 bases: TGTGCCAGCAGTTTCGTAGCGCGGGGGTCGGAGACCCAGTACTTC. Protein product: CASSFVARGSETQYF.

This clonotype was seen more than once but under ten times. The J gene is TRBJ2-1, the V gene TRBV9, with 7 bases matching TRBD1. V shed 3 bases, J shed 0 bases, and the junction held 3 bases outside the gene matches. Germline lookup yields CDR1 SGDLS and CDR2 YYNGEE. This CDR3 is 15 amino acids long. This CDR3 is CASSARDSSYNEQFF. The DNA for the CDR3 is TGTGCCAGCAGCGCCCGGGACAGCTCCTACAATGAGCAGTTCTTC. The whole variable domain, remainder taken from reference TRBV9 and TRBJ2-1, is DSGVTQTPKHLITATGQRVTLRCSPRSGDLSVYWYQQSLDQGLQFLIQYYNGEERAKGNILERFSAQQFPDLHSELNLSSLELGDSALYFCASSARDSSYNEQFFGPGTRLTVL.

This clonotype was recorded at least ten times. V is TRBV21-1 and J is TRBJ1-5. TRBV21-1 is designated a pseudogene. The CDR3 contains 15 residues. CDR3 sequence: CASSTETWACQPQHF. Written as DNA, the CDR3 is TGTGCCAGCAGCACAGAAACTTGGGCTTGTCAGCCCCAGCATTTT.

The J gene is TRBJ2-4, the V gene TRBV11-2; 12 positions agree with TRBD2. V lost 2 bases, J lost 0 bases, and 11 bases stayed unmatched. CDR1 SGHAT and CDR2 FQNNGV come from the germline V gene. The CDR3 runs 20 residues. CDR3 sequence reads: CASSLTLAGGDSLAKNIQYF. The CDR3 DNA sequence: TGTGCCAGCAGCTTAACACTAGCGGGGGGAGATTCGTTAGCCAAAAACATTCAGTACTTC.

The chain combines TRBV6-2 or TRBV6-3 with TRBJ2-6, with TRBD1 matching 8 bases. The CDR3 has 17 amino acids. Germline assignment: CDR1 MNHEY and CDR2 SVGEGT. Trimming cost V 0 bases and J 4 bases; bases outside gene matches: 5. Here the CDR3 reads CASSYSGQATGANVLTF. The CDR3 bases are TGTGCCAGCAGTTACTCGGGACAGGCCACCGGGGCCAACGTCCTGACTTTC.

For this clonotype: A much larger clone differs by one base, so this may be a read error. The rearrangement uses TRBV20-1 and TRBJ2-3, with 11 bases identical to TRBD2. This CDR3 contains 12 residues. Germline V gives CDR1 DFQATT, CDR2 SNEGSKA (reference sequence). V was clipped by 4 bases and J by 10 bases; unmatched bases: 4. In DNA, the CDR3 is TGCAGTGCTAAAGGACTAGCGGGTGCGCAGTATTTT. The encoded protein is CSAKGLAGAQYF.

This sequence joins TRBV12-3 or TRBV12-4 and TRBJ1-3; 8 bases agree with TRBD1. CDR3 length equals 16 residues. J was trimmed by 2 bases and V by 1 base; bases with no gene match: 4. The CDR3 loop reads CASSLEGTGAGNTIYF. The CDR3 DNA is TGTGCCAGCAGTTTAGAAGGGACAGGCGCTGGAAACACCATATATTTT.